These T cell receptor beta chains were read from a single sample in a study of CD8 T cells in ankylosing spondylitis. TCRdb recomputed calls from the 5' RACE reads with MiXCR, one row per CDR3 protein. Among hundreds of thousands of distinct CDR3 sequences listed, roughly 12% were seen once. Sequenced material: blood, either unsorted or a sorted T cell fraction (not recorded which). The receptors were gathered from a male donor with ankylosing spondylitis. Both conserved end residues are part of each CDR3. D genes are given only for firm matches. A clone size is listed for some rows: how often the clone was seen (once, few, many), or a class if it is expanded.

TRBJ2-7	TRBV20-1	-	TRBD2	TGCAGTGCTAGAGCTAGCGGGAGGGCTCACGAGCAGTACTTC	CSARASGRAHEQYF
TRBJ2-1	TRBV7-3	-	-	TGTGCCAGCAGCCCAAGTTTGTACAATGAGCAGTTCTTC	CASSPSLYNEQFF
TRBJ2-7	TRBV28	many	TRBD1	TGTGCCAGCAGGGCAGGGGGCGAGCAGTACTTC	CASRAGGEQYF
TRBJ2-3	TRBV20-1	few	TRBD2	TGCAGTGCTAGGCTAGCGGGGGTATCGAGAACGCAGTATTTT	CSARLAGVSRTQYF
TRBJ2-5	TRBV5-8	-	-	TGTGCCAGCAGCCCTGGGCGGCCGGAGACCCAGTACTTC	CASSPGRPETQYF
TRBJ2-2	TRBV7-2	-	TRBD2	TGTGCCAGCAGCGTTAGGCGGCGGGAGCACACCGGGGAGCTGTTTTTT	CASSVRRREHTGELFF
TRBJ2-3	TRBV7-2	-	-	TGTGCCAGCAGTACCTCCCCTGGAACAGATACGCAGTATTTT	CASSTSPGTDTQYF
TRBJ2-7	TRBV7-2	-	-	TGTGCCAGCAGTTCGGCAGGCGACTACGAGCAGTACTTC	CASSSAGDYEQYF
TRBJ2-1	TRBV7-2	-	TRBD1	TGTGCCAGCAGCGCGGGACAGGGGGCTTACAATGAGCAGTTCTTC	CASSAGQGAYNEQFF
TRBJ2-7	TRBV9	few	-	TGTGCCAGCAGCCCGGGCCCGGGACTGAACTACGAGCAGTACTTC	CASSPGPGLNYEQYF
TRBJ2-7	TRBV20-1	-	TRBD2	TGCAGTGCTCCCCGAGTAGCGGGAGGACTCTTC	CSAPRVAGGLF
TRBJ2-3	TRBV20-1	many	-	TGCAGTGCCACGGACCGGGTGGGGGATACGCAGTATTTT	CSATDRVGDTQYF
TRBJ2-7	TRBV20-1	-	TRBD1	TGCAGTGGGGAGGACAGGGGGACCTACGAGCAGTACTTC	CSGEDRGTYEQYF
TRBJ2-7	TRBV6-2/TRBV6-3	few	TRBD1	TGTGCCAGCACCATGGACAGGGAGTCCTACGAGCAGTACTTC	CASTMDRESYEQYF
TRBJ2-1	TRBV2	few	TRBD2	TGTGCCAGCAGTGAAAGGGGGACTAGCGGGAACTACAATGAGCAGTTCTTC	CASSERGTSGNYNEQFF
TRBJ1-1	TRBV3-1	-	TRBD1	TGTGCCAGCAGCCACCAGGACAGGGGAACTGAAGCTTTCTTT	CASSHQDRGTEAFF
TRBJ2-5	TRBV5-1	-	TRBD1	TGCGCCAGCAGCTTCGGACAGGGACGAGAGACCCAGTGCTTC	CASSFGQGRETQCF
TRBJ1-4	TRBV7-2	-	TRBD1	TGTGCCAGCAGCTCGGACAGGCTTCGGAATGAAAAACTGTTTTTT	CASSSDRLRNEKLFF
TRBJ2-5	TRBV7-2	once	-	TGTGCCAGCAGCTTTGTGGGATGGGAAGAGACCCAGTACTTC	CASSFVGWEETQYF
TRBJ2-1	TRBV4-1	-	-	TGCGCCAGCAGCCAAGGCCCTGGGCAGGGAAGGGCCAATGAGCAGTTCTTC	CASSQGPGQGRANEQFF
TRBJ2-2	TRBV5-1	-	-	TGCGCCAGCAGCTTGGGACCGCGGAACACCGGGGAGCTGTTTTTT	CASSLGPRNTGELFF
TRBJ2-1	TRBV7-2	-	-	TGTGCCAGCAGCTCCTTCGGACGGTCCTACAATGAGCAGTTCTTC	CASSSFGRSYNEQFF
TRBJ1-6	TRBV5-5	few	-	TGTGCCAGCAGCCCTCCCCGTCTGGGGAATTCACCCCTCCACTTT	CASSPPRLGNSPLHF
TRBJ2-6	TRBV29-1	few	-	TGCAGCGTCCGAAGGACATCCGACAACGTCCTGACTTTC	CSVRRTSDNVLTF
TRBJ2-5	TRBV28	-	-	TGTGCCAGCAGTTTATATACGGCCGTTGGGACCCAGTACTTC	CASSLYTAVGTQYF
TRBJ1-1	TRBV12-3/TRBV12-4	few	-	TGTGCCAGCAGTTTTCCAGGGGTCCGCCGCACTGAAGCTTTCTTT	CASSFPGVRRTEAFF
TRBJ2-2	TRBV20-1	-	-	TGCAGTGCTATATCCGGGACAAAGAACACCGGGGAGCTGTTTTTT	CSAISGTKNTGELFF
TRBJ2-1	TRBV20-1	few	-	TGCAGTGCTTTAGGGCCCGGGACGACTAGAGGGTCAAACAATGAGCAGTTCTTC	CSALGPGTTRGSNNEQFF
TRBJ2-1	TRBV20-1	-	-	TGCAGTGCTAGAGAGGATCGTGATGAGCAGTTCTTC	CSAREDRDEQFF
TRBJ2-7	TRBV20-1	few	-	TGCAGTGCTAGCCCAGGTGAGCTCTACGAGCAGTACTTC	CSASPGELYEQYF
TRBJ2-1	TRBV20-1	many	-	TGCAGTGCTAGTGGTGGGCGCAATGAGCAGTTCTTC	CSASGGRNEQFF
TRBJ1-1	TRBV7-2	few	-	TGTGCCAGCAGCCGACGAAGATATGAAGCTTTCTTT	CASSRRRYEAFF
TRBJ2-1	TRBV7-2	many	-	TGTGCCAGCAGCTTAGATTCCCGGAATGAGCAGTTCTTC	CASSLDSRNEQFF
TRBJ2-1	TRBV6-2/TRBV6-3	-	-	TGTGCCACGCGGACGGGTCCCTACAATGAGCAGTTCTTC	CATRTGPYNEQFF
TRBJ2-3	TRBV12-3/TRBV12-4	-	TRBD2	TGTGCCAGCAGAAAGCGGGAGACAGGTACGCAGTATTTT	CASRKRETGTQYF
TRBJ2-1	TRBV20-1	few	-	TGCAGTGCTAGAGATCGGGTTGGTGAGCAGTTCTTC	CSARDRVGEQFF
TRBJ2-2	TRBV11-3	-	TRBD1	TGTGCCAGCAGCCAGGGACAGGCGAACACCGGGGAGCTGTTTTTT	CASSQGQANTGELFF
TRBJ1-6	TRBV12-3/TRBV12-4	many	-	TGTGCCAGCAGCCCAGGACGGGGAAATTCACCCCTCCACTTT	CASSPGRGNSPLHF
TRBJ2-1	TRBV13	many	-	TGTGCCAGCAGCTTACGGGGCCATGAGCAGTTCTTC	CASSLRGHEQFF
TRBJ2-3	TRBV7-2	-	-	TGTGCCAGCAGCTCCTACCTTTATACGCAGTATTTT	CASSSYLYTQYF
TRBJ2-3	TRBV5-1	-	-	TGCGCCAGCAGCTTGACCGGGATCAGCACAGATACGCAGTATTTT	CASSLTGISTDTQYF
TRBJ1-3	TRBV4-2	few	TRBD1	TGTGCCAGCAGCCAGAGGGGTTCGGGCAGGGGGTCTGGAAACACCATATATTTT	CASSQRGSGRGSGNTIYF
TRBJ2-7	TRBV4-3	few	TRBD1	TGCGCCAGCAGCCAATTTGCCGGGACAGGGAACTACGAGCAGTACTTC	CASSQFAGTGNYEQYF
TRBJ1-2	TRBV6-1	few	TRBD1	TGTGCCAGCAGTGAAGTGGCGACAGGGGACTATGGCTACACCTTC	CASSEVATGDYGYTF
TRBJ2-3	TRBV9	-	-	TGTGCCAGCAGCGTACTCAACTGGGCAGATACGCAGTATTTT	CASSVLNWADTQYF
TRBJ1-6	TRBV9	few	-	TGTGCCAGCAGCGTAGAGGCCAAAGGCTCACCCCTCCACTTT	CASSVEAKGSPLHF
TRBJ2-2	TRBV5-1	-	-	TGCGCCAGCAGCTTGGCCCCGGGAACGAACACCGGGGAGCTGTTTTTT	CASSLAPGTNTGELFF
TRBJ2-1	TRBV6-2/TRBV6-3	-	-	TGTGCCAGCAGACCGGACTGGCGGGGCCCCGGGATGGAGCAGTTCTTC	CASRPDWRGPGMEQFF
TRBJ1-1	TRBV20-1	-	-	TGCAGCGTTAGGCGGGGCGCAGGTGAAAACACTGAAGCTTTCTTT	CSVRRGAGENTEAFF
TRBJ1-1	TRBV9	-	-	TGTGCCAGCAGCGTCCCTGGGAACACTGAAGCTTTCTTT	CASSVPGNTEAFF
TRBJ2-2	TRBV28	few	-	TGTGCCAGCAGAAACAGGGCTACCGGGGAGCTGTTTTTT	CASRNRATGELFF
TRBJ2-2	TRBV5-1	-	-	TGCGCCAGCAGCTATACAGGGACGAACACCGGGGAGCTGTTTTTT	CASSYTGTNTGELFF
TRBJ2-7	TRBV5-1	many	TRBD1	TGCGCCAGCAGCTTCAGTACCCCGGGACAGGGGACCTACGAGCAGTACTTC	CASSFSTPGQGTYEQYF
TRBJ2-4	TRBV5-1	few	-	TGCGCCAGCAGCTTGTCTGAGCCGGGAAACATTCAGTACTTC	CASSLSEPGNIQYF